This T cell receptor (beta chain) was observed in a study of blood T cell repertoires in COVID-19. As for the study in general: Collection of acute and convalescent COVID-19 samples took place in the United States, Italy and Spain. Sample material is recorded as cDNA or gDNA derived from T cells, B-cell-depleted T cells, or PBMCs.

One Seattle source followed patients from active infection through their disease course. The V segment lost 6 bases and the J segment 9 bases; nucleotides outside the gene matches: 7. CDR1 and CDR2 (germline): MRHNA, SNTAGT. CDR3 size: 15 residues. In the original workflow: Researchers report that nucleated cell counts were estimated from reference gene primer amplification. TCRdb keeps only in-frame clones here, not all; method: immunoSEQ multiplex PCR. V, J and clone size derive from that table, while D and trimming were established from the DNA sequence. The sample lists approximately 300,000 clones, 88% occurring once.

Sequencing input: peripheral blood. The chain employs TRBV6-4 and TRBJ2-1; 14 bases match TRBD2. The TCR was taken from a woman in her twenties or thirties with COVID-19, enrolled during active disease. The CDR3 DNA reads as TGTGCCAGCAGGCGACTAGCGGGAGGGCCCGGTGAGCAGTTCTTC. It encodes CASRRLAGGPGEQFF.